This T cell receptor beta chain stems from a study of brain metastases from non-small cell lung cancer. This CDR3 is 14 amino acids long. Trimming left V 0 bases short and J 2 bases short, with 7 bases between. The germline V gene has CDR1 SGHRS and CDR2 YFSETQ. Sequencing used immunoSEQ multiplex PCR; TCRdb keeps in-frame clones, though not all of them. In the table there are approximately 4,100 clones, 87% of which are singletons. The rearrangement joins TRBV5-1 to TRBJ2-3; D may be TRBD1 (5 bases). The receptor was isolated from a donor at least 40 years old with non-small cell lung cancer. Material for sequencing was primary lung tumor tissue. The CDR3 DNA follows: TGCGCCAGCAGCTTGGGACAGAACACAGATACGCAGTATTTT. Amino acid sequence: CASSLGQNTDTQYF.